This T cell receptor (beta chain) was captured in a study of blood T cell repertoires in COVID-19. V dropped 1 base and J dropped 3; count of bases not matched to a gene: 5. Per germline, CDR1 KGHSH and CDR2 LQKENI. This CDR3 is built from 15 residues. The authors' processing: Cell counts per sample came from amplifying reference gene primers. The assay was immunoSEQ multiplex PCR, and TCRdb's table has in-frame clones only and misses some. V, J and clone size reflect that table, while D and trimming were determined from the DNA. Among some 460,000 clones listed, about 90% were seen once. The chain employs TRBV18 and TRBJ2-5; TRBD1 matches at 7 bases. The sequence came from a young woman who had recovered from COVID-19. Material for sequencing was PBMCs or T cells enriched from blood (not recorded which). The chain's CDR3 is CASSPQPTGKETQYF. CDR3 coding DNA: TGTGCCAGCTCACCACAACCGACAGGGAAAGAGACCCAGTACTTC.